The 30 T cell receptor beta chains below were found in one sample sequenced in a study of cytomegalovirus exposure and HLA in healthy donors. TCRdb's table, derived via immunoSEQ multiplex PCR, lists solely in-frame clones and lacks some. The data contain around 70,000 clones, 94% of them singletons. The sample consisted of PBMCs. The receptors shown here come from a man younger than 35 in good health and CMV-seropositive.

The chain employs TRBV19 and TRBJ2-7; the match to TRBD1 covers 8 bases. Unmatched junction bases numbered 8, after V lost 5 bases and J lost 2 bases. The germline gives CDR1 LNHDA, CDR2 SQIVND (reference sequence). The CDR3 length is 15 residues. CDR3 residues: CASSPAGQGPYEQYF. The CDR3 region has the DNA TGTGCCAGTAGTCCCGCAGGACAGGGCCCCTACGAGCAGTACTTC.

This rearrangement joins TRBV15 to TRBJ2-6, with TRBD1 matching 10 bases. V trimming: 0 bases; J trimming: 3 bases; junction bases outside the gene matches: 20. Per the germline V gene, CDR1 is LNHNV and CDR2 is YYDKDF (reference sequence). This CDR3 contains 23 residues. The CDR3 sequence: CATSRDIGAPSDRGIVGANVLTF. The CDR3 DNA follows: TGTGCCACCAGCAGAGATATCGGTGCGCCTTCGGACAGGGGGATCGTTGGGGCCAACGTCCTGACTTTC.

This clone ranks as medium-sized. V gene TRBV27 combines with J gene TRBJ2-7; 7 bases line up with TRBD2. The CDR3 extends over 13 amino acids. The germline gives CDR1 MNHEY, CDR2 SMNVEV (reference sequence). With 7 bases clipped from V and 5 bases from J, the junction kept 8 bases outside the gene matches. CDR3 residues: CASTGEGRNEQYF. The CDR3 nucleotides read TGTGCCAGCACGGGGGAGGGCCGGAACGAGCAGTACTTC.

In the case of this clone: At one boundary the junction diverges from the germline segment, which might be a read error. V and J are TRBV10-3 and TRBJ2-7, with 7 bases lining up with TRBD2. The germline CDR1 and CDR2 sequences are ENHRY and SYGVKD. The length of the CDR3 is 17 residues. The CDR3 loop is CAIRDPVGRAGTYEQYF. CDR3 in DNA: TGTGCCATCCGTGACCCGGTTGGGAGGGCAGGTACCTACGAGCAGTACTTC.

The rearrangement uses TRBV4-2 and TRBJ2-1, with TRBD2 identical over 7 bases. The junction had 10 bases not matched to a gene; V was cut back by 0 bases and J by 5 bases. The CDR3 totals 17 residues. CDR1 is LGHNA, CDR2 YNFKEQ, per germline. CDR3 nucleotide sequence: TGTGCCAGCAGCCAAGATAGTACCGAGCGGGGACACAATGAGCAGTTCTTC. It codes for CASSQDSTERGHNEQFF.

V usage is TRBV28 and J usage is TRBJ1-5; perhaps TRBD1 as D (5 bases). Germline CDR1 reads MDHEN; CDR2 reads SYDVKM. Trimming pared 1 base from V and 6 bases from J, leaving 19 bases between. The CDR3 is made up of 17 amino acids. The CDR3 spells CASSLSRTTWGSQPQHF. The CDR3 nucleotides read TGTGCCAGCAGTTTATCGAGGACGACCTGGGGCTCTCAGCCCCAGCATTTT.

The rearrangement uses TRBV7-2 and TRBJ2-1, with D possibly matching TRBD1 (6 bases). Looked up from germline, CDR1 is SGHTA and CDR2 is FQGNSA. The CDR3 totals 15 residues. The V and J ends lost 6 bases and 7 bases respectively, with 19 bases between them. CDR3 bases: TGTGCCAGCAGATCAGCCGGGACACAGCGGAATGAGCAGTTCTTC. Encoded protein: CASRSAGTQRNEQFF. Supplemented by reference TRBV7-2 and TRBJ2-1, the full variable domain reads GAGVSQSPSNKVTEKGKDVELRCDPISGHTALYWYRQSLGQGLEFLIYFQGNSAPDKSGLPSDRFSAERTGGSVSTLTIQRTQQEDSAVYLCASRSAGTQRNEQFFGPGTRLTVL.

The chain combines TRBV28 with TRBJ1-1; possibly TRBD1 for D (5 bases). Germline V gives CDR1 MDHEN, CDR2 SYDVKM. The V and J ends lost 3 bases and 9 bases respectively, with 8 bases between them. CDR3 length: 11 amino acids. The CDR3: CASSLTAKAFF. The CDR3 coding sequence is TGTGCCAGCAGTTTGACAGCTAAAGCTTTCTTT.

This clone was observed once. The V call is TRBV28, the J call TRBJ2-7; the match to TRBD1 covers 9 bases. CDR1 is MDHEN and CDR2 is SYDVKM in the germline V gene. The CDR3 has 15 amino acids. The trim removed 6 bases at V and 5 bases at J, leaving 11 bases unmatched. The CDR3 DNA sequence: TGTGCCAGCAGCCCTGGACAGGGGTCGCGCAACGAGCAGTACTTC. It is translated as CASSPGQGSRNEQYF.

This clone was picked up one time. V gene TRBV11-2 combines with J gene TRBJ2-3; 14 bases line up with TRBD2. V gave up 3 bases and J gave up 4 bases; unmatched junction bases: 3. The length of the CDR3 is 16 residues. Germline V lookup: CDR1 SGHAT, CDR2 FQNNGV. Here the CDR3 reads CASSFGTSGSADTQYF. The CDR3 DNA reads as TGTGCCAGCAGCTTCGGGACTAGCGGGAGTGCAGATACGCAGTATTTT.

The chain uses TRBV28 and TRBJ2-7, with TRBD1 matching over 7 bases. Trimming cost V 4 bases and J 2 bases; bases outside gene matches: 5. Germline V gives CDR1 MDHEN, CDR2 SYDVKM. The CDR3 sequence is 14 residues long. CDR3 coding DNA: TGTGCCAGCAGTTCCGGACAGGAAACCTACGAGCAGTACTTC. Translation gives CASSSGQETYEQYF.

The gene calls are TRBV30 and TRBJ1-1, with D possibly matching TRBD1 (5 bases). CDR1 is GTSNPN and CDR2 is SVGIG in the germline V gene (reference sequence). The CDR3 covers 13 residues. Trimming shortened V by 2 bases and J by 4 bases, and 11 bases separated the two germline ends. The CDR3 loop is CAWSFGGSTEAFF. The CDR3 bases are TGTGCCTGGAGTTTCGGGGGGTCCACTGAAGCTTTCTTT.

This chain connects TRBV5-1 to TRBJ2-1, with TRBD1 matching 7 bases. Unmatched junction bases numbered 3, after V lost 3 bases and J lost 3 bases. The CDR3 runs 14 residues. Per germline, CDR1 SGHRS and CDR2 YFSETQ. The CDR3: CASSSGTVYNEQFF. As DNA, the CDR3 is TGCGCCAGCAGCTCCGGGACAGTCTACAATGAGCAGTTCTTC.

The gene calls are TRBV4-1 and TRBJ2-7; the D gene is possibly TRBD1 (6 bases). V dropped 1 base and J dropped 2 bases, with 15 bases sitting between them. Germline V CDR1 and CDR2: MGHRA, YSYEKL. The CDR3 extends over 16 amino acids. The CDR3 coding sequence is TGCGCCAGCAGCCAAGCTCAGGGGATAAACGCCTACGAGCAGTACTTC. As protein: CASSQAQGINAYEQYF.

The V and J genes are TRBV9 and TRBJ2-1; TRBD2 agrees at 8 bases. Trimming took 4 bases from V and 3 from J; bases not matched to a gene: 18. The germline CDR1 and CDR2 sequences are SGDLS and YYNGEE. CDR3 length equals 19 residues. The CDR3 sequence is CASSRKPVDSGKVYNEQFF. DNA for the CDR3: TGTGCCAGCAGCCGTAAGCCGGTGGATAGCGGGAAAGTCTACAATGAGCAGTTCTTC.

The J gene is TRBJ2-7, the V gene TRBV7-6, with TRBD2 as a possible D gene (6 bases). With 6 bases removed from V and 6 bases from J, the gap between germline ends came to 15 bases. Germline CDR1 is SGHVS and CDR2 is FNYEAQ. CDR3 length: 13 amino acids. The CDR3 coding sequence is TGTGCCAGCAGTTATACGCGGGATAGCGAGCAGTACTTC. This sequence encodes CASSYTRDSEQYF.

The chain employs TRBV15 and TRBJ2-4; D gene ambiguous. The CDR3 is 12 residues long. The V gene's germline CDR1 is LNHNV and CDR2 YYDKDF (reference sequence). V lost 0 bases, J lost 7 bases, and 4 bases lay in between. The CDR3 protein is CATSRDRNIQYF. CDR3 sequence (DNA): TGTGCCACCAGCAGAGACCGGAACATTCAGTACTTC. Using reference TRBV15 and TRBJ2-4 for the parts outside the CDR3, the full variable domain is DAMVIQNPRYQVTQFGKPVTLSCSQTLNHNVMYWYQQKSSQAPKLLFHYYDKDFNNEADTPDNFQSRRPNTSFCFLDIRSPGLGDTAMYLCATSRDRNIQYFGAGTRLSVL.

The V and J genes are TRBV11-2 and TRBJ2-1; TRBD1 agrees at 9 bases. This CDR3 is built from 17 residues. In germline, CDR1 is SGHAT, CDR2 FQNNGV. The trim removed 5 bases at V and 4 bases at J, leaving 12 bases unmatched. CDR3 in amino acids: CASSRANRGPSYNEQFF. Written as DNA, the CDR3 is TGTGCCAGCAGCCGAGCGAACAGGGGGCCGTCTTACAATGAGCAGTTCTTC.

This chain uses TRBV10-3 with TRBJ2-3, with D possibly being TRBD2 (6 bases). The V and J ends lost 6 bases and 2 bases respectively, with 15 bases between them. CDR1 and CDR2 from the germline V gene are ENHRY and SYGVKD. The CDR3 length is 15 residues. The CDR3 is CAISTTTSFTDTQYF. The CDR3 DNA is TGTGCCATCAGCACTACGACTAGTTTCACAGATACGCAGTATTTT.

The gene calls are TRBV7-3 and TRBJ1-2; D is uncertain. V was pared by 5 bases and J by 2 bases, with 12 bases between. The CDR3 is 14 residues long. Germline V gene lookup returns CDR1 SGHTA and CDR2 FQGTGA. The CDR3 nucleotides read TGTGCCAGCAGCGAAAGGAGGGCGAACTATGGCTACACCTTC. Translated, it gives CASSERRANYGYTF.

This clone came up a few times. The chain carries TRBV18 and TRBJ2-1; tentative D call: TRBD2 (6 bases). The CDR3 totals 14 residues. The germline gives CDR1 KGHSH, CDR2 LQKENI. V lost 3 bases, J lost 10 bases, and 16 bases lay in between. The DNA of the CDR3 is TGTGCCAGCTCACCGGGGGAGGAGGCAAAAGAGCAGTTCTTC. Translating gives CASSPGEEAKEQFF.

The chain uses TRBV5-1 and TRBJ1-1; no reliable D call. Between the trimmed V and J ends, which lost 0 bases and 3 bases, there was a span of 9 bases. This CDR3 comprises 14 residues. Germline V gene sequence: CDR1 SGHRS, CDR2 YFSETQ. The CDR3 protein is CASSLAGRDTEAFF. The CDR3 nucleotides are TGCGCCAGCAGCTTGGCCGGGAGAGACACTGAAGCTTTCTTT.

The chain uses TRBV18 and TRBJ1-3; TRBD1 matches at 9 bases. Per the germline V gene, CDR1 is KGHSH and CDR2 is LQKENI. This CDR3 has 16 residues. J lost 3 bases, V lost 6 bases, and 9 bases had no gene match. The CDR3 DNA sequence: TGTGCCAGCTCGCCGGGGGACAGGGCCCTTGGAAACACCATATATTTT. It codes for CASSPGDRALGNTIYF. The full variable domain, with the rest looked up from reference TRBV18 and TRBJ1-3, is NAGVMQNPRHLVRRRGQEARLRCSPMKGHSHVYWYRQLPEEGLKFMVYLQKENIIDESGMPKERFSAEFPKEGPSILRIQQVVRGDSAAYFCASSPGDRALGNTIYFGEGSWLTVV.

The chain employs TRBV25-1 and TRBJ2-5; D unclear. This CDR3 spans 17 amino acids. Trimming removed 0 bases at V and 3 bases at J, with 17 bases between. Germline V lookup: CDR1 MGHDK, CDR2 SYGVNS. CDR3: CASSEYRSGVLKETQYF. The CDR3 nucleotides read TGTGCCAGCAGTGAATATCGGTCAGGTGTACTGAAAGAGACCCAGTACTTC.

This rearrangement joins TRBV7-8 to TRBJ2-7, with a possible D match to TRBD2 (5 bases). Germline V CDR1 and CDR2: SGHVS, FQNEAQ. V was trimmed by 5 bases and J by 0 bases, leaving 17 bases between them. The CDR3 runs 16 residues. The CDR3, as DNA: TGTGCCAGCAGCCCACCTCCCCTAGCTCTCTCCTACGAGCAGTACTTC. This translates into CASSPPPLALSYEQYF.

This clone was seen more than once but under ten times. The chain combines TRBV6-4 with TRBJ2-1; 7 positions match TRBD2. Germline assignment: CDR1 MRHNA and CDR2 SNTAGT. J gave up 7 bases and V 5 bases, and 8 bases lay outside the gene matches. The CDR3 covers 14 residues. The CDR3 loop is CASSSSGISNEQFF. The CDR3 coding sequence is TGTGCCAGCAGTTCCAGCGGGATCAGTAATGAGCAGTTCTTC.

V and J are TRBV6-5 and TRBJ2-1; weak D call: TRBD2 (6 bases). V lost 2 bases to trimming and J lost 6 bases, with 17 bases between them. This CDR3 is 16 amino acids long. Germline V gene lookup returns CDR1 MNHEY and CDR2 SVGAGI. The CDR3 reads CASSYRSGTPLNEQFF. The CDR3 nucleotides are TGTGCCAGCAGTTACCGATCCGGGACTCCCCTCAATGAGCAGTTCTTC.

This chain uses TRBV5-4 with TRBJ2-3, with D possibly matching TRBD2 (7 bases). Between the trimmed V and J ends, which lost 6 bases and 1 base, there was a span of 18 bases. CDR1 and CDR2 (germline): SGHNT, YYREEE (reference sequence). CDR3 length: 16 residues. The CDR3 nucleotides read TGTGCCAGCACCGGGGGGCGGACTCTCGGCACAGATACGCAGTATTTT. The encoded protein is CASTGGRTLGTDTQYF.

The chain couples TRBV19 to TRBJ1-5, with D unclear. CDR3 length equals 13 residues. The V gene's germline CDR1 is LNHDA and CDR2 SQIVND (reference sequence). V lost 5 bases and J lost 7, with 12 bases in between. CDR3 region: CASSVSPWQPQHF. The CDR3 nucleotides are TGTGCCAGTAGTGTGAGCCCCTGGCAGCCCCAGCATTTT. Filled out from reference TRBV19 and TRBJ1-5, the complete variable domain reads DGGITQSPKYLFRKEGQNVTLSCEQNLNHDAMYWYRQDPGQGLRLIYYSQIVNDFQKGDIAEGYSVSREKKESFPLTVTSAQKNPTAFYLCASSVSPWQPQHFGDGTRLSIL.

This clone was observed once. The chain recombines TRBV9 with TRBJ2-1, with 9 bases that match TRBD2. The CDR3 spans 16 residues. In germline, CDR1 is SGDLS, CDR2 YYNGEE. The ends lost 0 bases at V and 8 bases at J; junction bases unmatched: 9. CDR3 loop: CASSVGVAGDGDEQFF. The DNA for the CDR3 is TGTGCCAGCAGCGTAGGGGTAGCGGGAGATGGAGATGAGCAGTTCTTC.